Each of the 27 T cell receptor beta chains below was sequenced from the same sample in a study of blood T cells in healthy people across ages. A J-beta primer mix and a sample-barcoded 5' primer were used in a second PCR of about 7 to 11 cycles. TCRdb fed the 5' RACE reads into MiXCR, producing one record per CDR3 protein. The sample contains 1,800,000 or so distinct CDR3 sequences, 35% to 50% of which appear only once. Sequences were obtained from blood. All receptors come from a human donor in good health.

The chain joins TRBV7-2 to TRBJ2-3, with TRBD1 matching over 10 bases. This CDR3 has 17 residues. The germline V gene has CDR1 SGHTA and CDR2 FQGNSA. The trim removed 5 bases at V and 3 bases at J, leaving 11 bases unmatched. CDR3 bases: TGTGCCAGCAGCCTCCGGACAGGGGGTTATATGACAGATACGCAGTATTTT. Translation gives CASSLRTGGYMTDTQYF.

The V call is TRBV28, the J call TRBJ2-1; tentatively, D is TRBD2 (7 bases). Trimming left V 2 bases short and J 9 bases short, with 14 bases between. The CDR3 is made up of 14 amino acids. Germline V gene sequence: CDR1 MDHEN, CDR2 SYDVKM. This CDR3 is CASSLGGARTEQFF. In nucleotides, the CDR3 is TGTGCCAGCAGTTTAGGGGGGGCCAGGACTGAGCAGTTCTTC.

The chain couples TRBV5-1 to TRBJ2-6; D unresolved. The CDR3 has 16 amino acids. From germline, CDR1 is SGHRS and CDR2 YFSETQ. Deletions cut 4 bases from V and 4 bases from J, with 15 bases between. CDR3 residues: CASSLDPSSGANVLTF. The CDR3 bases are TGCGCCAGCAGCCTGGACCCTTCCTCCGGGGCCAACGTCCTGACTTTC.

CDR3 region: CASPTGQGGNEQFF. CDR3 nucleotide sequence: TGTGCCAGTCCGACGGGACAGGGTGGCAATGAGCAGTTCTTC. This sequence joins TRBV2 and TRBJ2-1, with TRBD1 identical over 9 bases. V dropped 9 bases and J dropped 6; count of bases not matched to a gene: 9. The V gene's germline CDR1 is SNHLY and CDR2 FYNNEI. The CDR3 has 14 amino acids. The full variable domain, with the rest looked up from reference TRBV2 and TRBJ2-1, is EPEVTQTPSHQVTQMGQEVILRCVPISNHLYFYWYRQILGQKVEFLVSFYNNEISEKSEIFDDQFSVERPDGSNFTLKIRSTKLEDSAMYFCASPTGQGGNEQFFGPGTRLTVL.

This chain joins TRBV5-1 and TRBJ2-2; 9 bases line up with TRBD1. CDR3 length equals 16 residues. V lost 4 bases and J lost 6; bases outside the gene matches: 10. The germline V gene encodes CDR1 SGHRS and CDR2 YFSETQ. CDR3 nucleotides: TGCGCCAGCAGCCGGACAGGGGCCCTAGGCGCCGGGGAGCTGTTTTTT. Translation: CASSRTGALGAGELFF.

The CDR3 sequence is CSATVSDRLLFQYF. The CDR3 coding sequence is TGCAGTGCTACGGTTTCGGACCGGCTGTTATTTCAGTACTTC. This rearrangement joins TRBV20-1 to TRBJ2-4; D unclear. Deletions cut 4 bases from V and 11 bases from J, with 21 bases between. The CDR3 runs to 14 residues. Germline lookup yields CDR1 DFQATT and CDR2 SNEGSKA (reference sequence).

This clonotype was observed a few times. The chain employs TRBV28 and TRBJ2-7; tentative D call: TRBD1 (6 bases). The V gene's germline CDR1 is MDHEN and CDR2 SYDVKM. Deletions cut 4 bases from V and 3 bases from J, with 19 bases between. The CDR3 is 16 amino acids. CDR3 amino acids: CASSSIQGRINYEQYF. CDR3 nucleotides: TGTGCCAGCAGTTCGATACAGGGAAGAATTAACTACGAGCAGTACTTC.

This clonotype was recorded a few times. The rearrangement uses TRBV29-1 and TRBJ2-4; D call uncertain. The CDR3 spans 13 residues. Germline V CDR1 and CDR2: SQVTM, ANQGSEA. Trimming took 3 bases from V and 2 from J, leaving 8 bases between them. CDR3 sequence reads: CSVDLGTKNIQYF. The CDR3 nucleotides are TGCAGCGTTGACCTGGGGACCAAAAACATTCAGTACTTC.

The chain combines TRBV13 with TRBJ2-7; D might be TRBD1 or TRBD2, each matching 6 bases. V gave up 0 bases and J gave up 6 bases, with 24 bases separating them. CDR1 is PRHDT and CDR2 is FYEKMQ in the germline V gene (reference sequence). The CDR3 runs 18 residues. CDR3 nucleotide sequence: TGTGCCAGCAGCTTAGGCCTGAAGGGGGAACTCGCGGGGCTCGAGCAGTACTTC. This sequence encodes CASSLGLKGELAGLEQYF.

V usage is TRBV14 and J usage is TRBJ2-5, with D perhaps given as TRBD1 or TRBD2 (5 bases each). V gave up 6 bases and J gave up 11 bases, with 16 bases separating them. Per the germline V gene, CDR1 is SGHDN and CDR2 is FVKESK. CDR3 length: 12 amino acids. As DNA, the CDR3 is TGTGCCAGCAGTCCCCAGGGTTGGGAGCAGTACTTC. Translation: CASSPQGWEQYF.

This clonotype was seen only a few times. The chain uses TRBV20-1 and TRBJ2-7; D might be TRBD2 (6 bases). Germline V gives CDR1 DFQATT, CDR2 SNEGSKA (reference sequence). The CDR3 loop spans 15 amino acids. V dropped 0 bases and J dropped 0 bases, with 12 bases sitting between them. The CDR3 DNA is TGCAGTGCTAGAGATTTGGGCGGGGACTCCTACGAGCAGTACTTC. Protein: CSARDLGGDSYEQYF.

The chain employs TRBV5-1 and TRBJ2-3; 7 bases align to TRBD1. The germline V gene has CDR1 SGHRS and CDR2 YFSETQ. This CDR3 is built from 15 residues. V lost 2 bases, J lost 2 bases, and 5 bases stayed unmatched. CDR3 amino acids: CASSFGGQLTDTQYF. CDR3 nucleotides: TGCGCCAGCAGCTTTGGGGGACAGCTCACAGATACGCAGTATTTT.

This chain joins TRBV28 and TRBJ2-5, with 10 bases identical to TRBD2. The V and J ends lost 2 bases and 7 bases, in that order; junction bases with no gene match: 10. The germline CDR1 and CDR2 sequences are MDHEN and SYDVKM. The CDR3 is 16 residues long. The CDR3 DNA reads TGTGCCAGCAGTTTAGCGGCAGCGGGGGGGCCGGTGACCCAGTACTTC. Encoded protein: CASSLAAAGGPVTQYF.

Only a few counts were recorded for this clonotype. V gene TRBV4-3 combines with J gene TRBJ2-1; TRBD2 is a possible D gene (7 bases). The V gene lost 3 bases and the J gene lost 7 bases, with 16 bases spanning the gap. CDR3 size: 15 residues. Germline CDR1 LGHNA, CDR2 YSLEER. CDR3 coding DNA: TGCGCCAGCAGCCACGGCGGGGGCCCTTCTAATGAGCAGTTCTTC. Protein sequence: CASSHGGGPSNEQFF.

This clonotype has just a few counts. The rearrangement uses TRBV20-1 and TRBJ1-2, with 7 bases matching TRBD1. V lost 6 bases and J lost 8; bases outside the gene matches: 12. Germline V gene sequence: CDR1 DFQATT, CDR2 SNEGSKA (reference sequence). There are 13 residues in the CDR3. The DNA of the CDR3 is TGCAGTGCATTGGGACAGTTCTGGGACGGCTACACCTTC. Protein product: CSALGQFWDGYTF.

V and J are TRBV20-1 and TRBJ2-4, with D possibly matching TRBD2 (5 bases). The germline V gene has CDR1 DFQATT and CDR2 SNEGSKA (reference sequence). The CDR3 has 15 amino acids. Trimming left V 3 bases short and J 15 bases short, with 27 bases between. CDR3 sequence: CSARFLGLHDYGRYF. The DNA for the CDR3 is TGCAGTGCTAGGTTTCTCGGGCTGCACGACTACGGGCGGTACTTC.

This sequence joins TRBV6-1 and TRBJ2-3; D assignment may be TRBD1 or TRBD2 (5 bases each). The germline CDR1 and CDR2 sequences are MNHNS and SASEGT. Deletions cut 3 bases from V and 1 base from J, with 11 bases between. The CDR3 runs 15 residues. The DNA for the CDR3 is TGTGCCAGCAGTGAGCCGGGACGGGGCACAGATACGCAGTATTTT. It codes for CASSEPGRGTDTQYF.

The chain employs TRBV5-1 and TRBJ1-3, with unresolved D. In germline, CDR1 is SGHRS, CDR2 YFSETQ. The V gene lost 4 bases and the J gene lost 2 bases, with 7 bases spanning the gap. This CDR3 has 13 residues. DNA of the CDR3: TGCGCCAGCAGCCCCGAAACTGGAAACACCATATATTTT. Protein: CASSPETGNTIYF.

This chain joins TRBV20-1 and TRBJ2-1, with 10 bases that match TRBD1. The CDR3 totals 15 residues. CDR1 and CDR2 from the germline V gene are DFQATT and SNEGSKA (reference sequence). V shed 1 base and J 5 bases; nucleotides not matched to a gene: 5. The chain's CDR3 is CSARVGQGNNNEQFF. The CDR3 DNA is TGCAGTGCTAGAGTGGGACAGGGGAATAACAATGAGCAGTTCTTC.

V and J are TRBV10-3 and TRBJ2-3, with TRBD2 identical over 14 bases. J gave up 2 bases and V 6 bases, and 10 bases lay outside the gene matches. Per germline, CDR1 ENHRY and CDR2 SYGVKD. This CDR3 has 18 amino acids. For the CDR3, the DNA is TGTGCCATCAGATCGACTAGCGGGGGGGTAATATCCACAGATACGCAGTATTTT. This sequence encodes CAIRSTSGGVISTDTQYF.

The chain couples TRBV7-3 to TRBJ1-2, with D possibly matching TRBD1 (5 bases). V was shortened by 5 bases and J by 4 bases, with 11 bases between the two germline ends. Germline CDR1 SGHTA, CDR2 FQGTGA. The CDR3 spans 13 residues. The CDR3 DNA reads as TGTGCCAGCAGCCGAGCCGGGGGCTATGGCTACACCTTC. Translated, it gives CASSRAGGYGYTF.

Concerning this clonotype itself: This is likely a read error, given that the CDR3 carries no conserved phenylalanine or tryptophan at its end. This chain connects TRBV7-3 to TRBJ2-1; 8 bases map to TRBD2. The CDR3 is 13 residues long. V lost 2 bases and J lost 10; bases outside the gene matches: 4. Germline V gives CDR1 SGHTA, CDR2 FQGTGA. CDR3 residues: CASSLERGREQFV. The CDR3 bases are TGTGCCAGCAGCTTAGAGCGGGGGCGGGAGCAGTTCGTC.

The chain joins TRBV5-1 to TRBJ1-1; 11 positions match TRBD1. Germline V gene lookup returns CDR1 SGHRS and CDR2 YFSETQ. After removal of 4 bases from V and 11 bases from J, the junction contained 4 bases not matched to a gene. The CDR3 has 12 amino acids. The CDR3 reads CASSPGQGVAFF. The CDR3 DNA sequence: TGCGCCAGCAGCCCGGGACAGGGGGTCGCTTTCTTT.

The chain uses TRBV6-1 and TRBJ1-4; D uncertain. The germline V and J ends were trimmed by 4 bases and 6 bases, with 12 bases remaining between them. This CDR3 has 14 residues. The germline V gene encodes CDR1 MNHNS and CDR2 SASEGT. CDR3 in DNA: TGTGCCAGCAGTGTTGAAGGATATTATGAAAAACTGTTTTTT. This gives the protein CASSVEGYYEKLFF.

There are a few counts of this clonotype. The rearrangement joins TRBV12-3 or TRBV12-4 to TRBJ2-6, with unresolved D. The V gene lost 6 bases and the J gene lost 2 bases, with 8 bases spanning the gap. The CDR3 has 14 amino acids. The CDR3 here is CASRLHAGANVLTF. Written as DNA, the CDR3 is TGTGCCAGCAGACTTCATGCTGGGGCCAACGTCCTGACTTTC.

To note about this clonotype: A junction end diverges from the germline sequence, so it may reflect a read error. The genes are TRBV27 and TRBJ1-6; D might be TRBD1 (5 bases). CDR1 is MNHEY, CDR2 SMNVEV, per germline (reference sequence). This CDR3 is 14 amino acids long. For the CDR3, the DNA is TGTGCCAGCAGCCGACAGCCACCAAATTCACCCCTCTACTTT. Translating it yields CASSRQPPNSPLYF.

The J gene is TRBJ2-7, the V gene TRBV27; 11 bases are a match to TRBD2. With 2 bases clipped from V and 9 bases from J, the junction kept 12 bases outside the gene matches. Looked up from germline, CDR1 is MNHEY and CDR2 is SMNVEV (reference sequence). The CDR3 covers 16 residues. The chain's CDR3 is CASSLTSGGFSVRQYF. The CDR3 DNA is TGTGCCAGCAGTTTAACTAGCGGGGGCTTTTCGGTGCGGCAGTACTTC.